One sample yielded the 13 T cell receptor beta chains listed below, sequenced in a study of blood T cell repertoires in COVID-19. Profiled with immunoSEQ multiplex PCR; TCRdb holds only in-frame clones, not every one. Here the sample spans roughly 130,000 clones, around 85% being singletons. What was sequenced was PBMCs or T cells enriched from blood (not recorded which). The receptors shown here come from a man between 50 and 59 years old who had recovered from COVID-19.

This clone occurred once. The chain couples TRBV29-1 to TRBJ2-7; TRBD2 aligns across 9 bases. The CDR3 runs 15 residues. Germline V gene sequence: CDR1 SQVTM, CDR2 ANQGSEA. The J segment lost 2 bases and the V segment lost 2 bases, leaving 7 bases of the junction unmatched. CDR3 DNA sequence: TGCAGCGTTGAACAGCTAGCGGGATACGCCTACGAGCAGTACTTC. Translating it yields CSVEQLAGYAYEQYF.

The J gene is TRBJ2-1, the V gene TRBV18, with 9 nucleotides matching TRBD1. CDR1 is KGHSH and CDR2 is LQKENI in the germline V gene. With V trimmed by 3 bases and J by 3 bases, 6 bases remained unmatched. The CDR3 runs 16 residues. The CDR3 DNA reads TGTGCCAGCTCACCCTATGGGACAGGGCTCTACAATGAGCAGTTCTTC. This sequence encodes CASSPYGTGLYNEQFF.

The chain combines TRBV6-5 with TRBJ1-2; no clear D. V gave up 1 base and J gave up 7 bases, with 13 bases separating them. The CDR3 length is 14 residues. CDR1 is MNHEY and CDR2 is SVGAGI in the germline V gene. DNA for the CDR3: TGTGCCAGCAGTTACTTTGACGAGGGCGGTGGCTACACCTTC. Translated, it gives CASSYFDEGGGYTF.

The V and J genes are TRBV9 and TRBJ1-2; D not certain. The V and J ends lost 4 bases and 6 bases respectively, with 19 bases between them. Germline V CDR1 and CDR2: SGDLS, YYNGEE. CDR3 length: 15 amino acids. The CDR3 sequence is CASSPQSNPADGYTF. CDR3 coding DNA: TGTGCCAGCAGCCCCCAAAGTAACCCAGCGGATGGCTACACCTTC. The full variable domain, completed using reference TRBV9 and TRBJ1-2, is DSGVTQTPKHLITATGQRVTLRCSPRSGDLSVYWYQQSLDQGLQFLIQYYNGEERAKGNILERFSAQQFPDLHSELNLSSLELGDSALYFCASSPQSNPADGYTFGSGTRLTVV.

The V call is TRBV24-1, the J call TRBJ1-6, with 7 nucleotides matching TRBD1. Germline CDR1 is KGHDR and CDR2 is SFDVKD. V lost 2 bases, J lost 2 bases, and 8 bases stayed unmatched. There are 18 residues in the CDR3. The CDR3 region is CATSDSDRVYTYNSPLHF. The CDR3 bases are TGTGCCACCAGTGATTCCGACAGGGTATACACCTATAATTCACCCCTCCACTTT.

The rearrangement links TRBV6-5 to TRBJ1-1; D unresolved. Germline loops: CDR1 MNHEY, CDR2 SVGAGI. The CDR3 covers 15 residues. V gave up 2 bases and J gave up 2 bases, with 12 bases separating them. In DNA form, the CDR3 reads TGTGCCAGCAGTTACCGTGGAGGGTCAAACACTGAAGCTTTCTTT. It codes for CASSYRGGSNTEAFF.

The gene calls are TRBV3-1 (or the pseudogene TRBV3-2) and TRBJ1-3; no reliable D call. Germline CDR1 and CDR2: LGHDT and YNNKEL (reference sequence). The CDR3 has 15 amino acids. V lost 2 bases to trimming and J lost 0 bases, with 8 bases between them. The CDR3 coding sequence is TGTGCCAGCAGCCAATCCCCGAGCTCTGGAAACACCATATATTTT. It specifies CASSQSPSSGNTIYF.

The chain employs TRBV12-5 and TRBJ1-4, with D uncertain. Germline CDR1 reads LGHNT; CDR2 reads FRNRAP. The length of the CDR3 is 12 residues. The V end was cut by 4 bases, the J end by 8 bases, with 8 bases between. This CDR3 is CASGYSLEKLFF. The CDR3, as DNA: TGTGCTAGTGGTTATTCGTTGGAAAAACTGTTTTTT.

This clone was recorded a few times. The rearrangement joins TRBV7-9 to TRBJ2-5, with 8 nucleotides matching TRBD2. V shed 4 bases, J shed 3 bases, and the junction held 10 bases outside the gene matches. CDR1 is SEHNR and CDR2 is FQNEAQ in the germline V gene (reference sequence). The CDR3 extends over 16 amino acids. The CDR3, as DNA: TGTGCCAGCAGCTGGACCCCCGCACTAGCGGAAGAGACCCAGTACTTC. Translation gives CASSWTPALAEETQYF.

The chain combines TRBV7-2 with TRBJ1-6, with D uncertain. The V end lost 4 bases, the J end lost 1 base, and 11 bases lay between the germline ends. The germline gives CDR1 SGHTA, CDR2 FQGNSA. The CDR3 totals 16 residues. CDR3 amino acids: CASSSRRGSYNSPLHF. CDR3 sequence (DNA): TGTGCCAGCAGCTCCAGGCGGGGTTCCTATAATTCACCCCTCCACTTT.

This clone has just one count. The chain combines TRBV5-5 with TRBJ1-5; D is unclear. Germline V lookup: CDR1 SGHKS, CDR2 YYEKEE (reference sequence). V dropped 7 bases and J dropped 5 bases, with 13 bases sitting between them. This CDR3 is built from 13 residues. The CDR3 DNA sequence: TGTGCCAGCGCGTTGACATCAGATCAGCCCCAGCATTTT. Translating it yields CASALTSDQPQHF.

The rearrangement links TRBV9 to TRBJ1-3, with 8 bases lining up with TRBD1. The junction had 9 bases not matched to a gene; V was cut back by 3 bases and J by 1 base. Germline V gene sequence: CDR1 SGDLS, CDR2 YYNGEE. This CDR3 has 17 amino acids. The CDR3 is CASSERNQGASGNTIYF. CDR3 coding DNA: TGTGCCAGCAGCGAGAGGAATCAGGGGGCATCTGGAAACACCATATATTTT.

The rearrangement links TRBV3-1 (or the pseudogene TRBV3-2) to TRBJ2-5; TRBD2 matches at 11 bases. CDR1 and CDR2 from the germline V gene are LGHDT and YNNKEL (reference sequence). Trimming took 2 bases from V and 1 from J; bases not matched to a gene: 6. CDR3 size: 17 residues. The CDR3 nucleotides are TGTGCCAGCAGCCAACTACGAGGGACTAGCGGCCAAGAGACCCAGTACTTC. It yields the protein CASSQLRGTSGQETQYF.